This TCR beta chain was recorded in a study of T cell responses to AZD1222 COVID-19 vaccine. The data were produced by immunoSEQ multiplex PCR, yet TCRdb's version contains in-frame clones alone and is incomplete. The repertoire holds 60,000 to 90,000 clones, with around three quarters as singletons. Trimming stripped 5 bases from V and 2 bases from J, with 13 bases between. CDR1 is MNHEY, CDR2 SMNVEV, per germline (reference sequence). The CDR3 is 15 residues long. The TCR was taken from an adult who received the MenACWY meningococcal vaccine as a control. The chain carries TRBV27 and TRBJ1-3; tentatively, D is TRBD1 (6 bases). Source: peripheral blood, taken 28 days after the second dose of the MenACWY control vaccine. The CDR3 sequence: CASSRTAQPGNTIYF. The DNA of the CDR3 is TGTGCCAGCAGTAGGACAGCCCAACCTGGAAACACCATATATTTT.